A selection of T cell receptor beta chains follows, all from one sample in a study of T cell repertoires in ileal Crohn's disease. The table came from immunoSEQ multiplex PCR; TCRdb's copy has only in-frame clones and leaves some out. The sample has 5,000 or so clones, roughly 80% seen once. The sample taken for sequencing was ileal tissue. The receptor source for this set is an adult with Crohn's disease. The CDR3 runs from the conserved cysteine through the conserved F or W. A clone size is listed for some rows: how often the clone was seen (once, few, many), or a class if it is expanded.

abundance	j_gene	v_gene	CDR3aa
.	TRBJ2-3	TRBV11-2	CASSSASRSGSQYF
.	TRBJ1-2	TRBV19	CASSISLIAYGYTF
.	TRBJ2-6	TRBV14	CASSQDGRGHSGANVLTF
.	TRBJ2-3	TRBV6-5	CASSWGDRGVTDTQYF
.	TRBJ2-7	TRBV18	CASSVSGGFAYEQYF
.	TRBJ2-3	TRBV12-5	CASGLGQLSTDTQYF
once	TRBJ2-3	TRBV21-1	CASSEVAGSTDTQYF
.	TRBJ1-2	TRBV7-9	CASSLSQGRFGYGYTF
few	TRBJ1-3	TRBV2	CASSEGSGSGNTIYF
.	TRBJ2-7	TRBV9	CASSPMTGSSYEQYF
.	TRBJ1-5	TRBV6-1	CASSEGQEFRPQHF
.	TRBJ1-5	TRBV7-8	CASSSLINRVYSNQPQHF
.	TRBJ1-2	TRBV6-1	CASSALWTGGSKGYTF
few	TRBJ2-7	TRBV6-1	CASNLLGVTYEQYF
.	TRBJ2-1	TRBV28	CASSREGASYNEQFF
.	TRBJ2-7	TRBV5-1	CASSTSGGNDYEQYF
few	TRBJ1-1	TRBV29-1	CSVVTQALNTEAFF
.	TRBJ1-3	TRBV18	CASSTESSGNTIYF
.	TRBJ1-2	TRBV9	CASSAPRQGMNYGYTF
few	TRBJ1-1	TRBV29-1	CSAWTGGTEAFF
.	TRBJ1-3	TRBV5-1	CASSFYERSSGNTIYF
.	TRBJ1-1	TRBV18	CASSPPGREGTEAFF
.	TRBJ2-4	TRBV19	CASSMGQGPLENIQYF
.	TRBJ1-1	TRBV6-5	CASSSNTGTEAFF
.	TRBJ2-7	TRBV30	CAWSVGGVSYEQYF
.	TRBJ2-1	TRBV6-5	CASSYGTAHNEQFF
.	TRBJ1-2	TRBV6-5	CASSPGTGFYGYTF
.	TRBJ1-6	TRBV6-4	CASSPTPNNSPLHF
.	TRBJ2-7	TRBV7-9	CASSQLDSYEQYF
.	TRBJ1-5	TRBV5-6	CASSLTAGGYSNQPQHF
.	TRBJ2-1	TRBV30	CACRLSSVHEQFF
.	TRBJ2-2	TRBV4-2	CASSQARALLDGTSGGHRTGELFF
.	TRBJ2-3	TRBV6-1	CASSEAAGGTDTQYF
.	TRBJ1-5	TRBV6-1	CASSEAFGKYQPQHF
.	TRBJ1-3	TRBV4-1	CASSAAGAGNTIYF
.	TRBJ2-3	TRBV9	CASSPRGGGDTQYF
.	TRBJ1-4	TRBV6-5	CASSYLSGEKLFF
.	TRBJ2-7	TRBV4-1	CASSQAPGQGSDEQYF
.	TRBJ1-2	TRBV2	CASTLSYGYTF
.	TRBJ2-7	TRBV5-1	CASSLGTFLGGEQYF
.	TRBJ2-1	TRBV4-1	CASSQDQAVREQFF
.	TRBJ2-3	TRBV11-2	CASSSQGGERADTQYF
.	TRBJ2-1	TRBV18	CASSQAAGGLLDEQFF
.	TRBJ2-7	TRBV7-6	CASSFKEVGKQTHF
.	TRBJ2-7	TRBV30	CAWSIDGSGEQYF
.	TRBJ1-2	TRBV19	CATSSQRAIGYTF
few	TRBJ1-1	TRBV5-1	CASSLAGGRTGDTEAFF
.	TRBJ1-6	TRBV7-8	CASSSQLWTGDFPLHF
few	TRBJ2-5	TRBV30	CAWGAQETQYF
.	TRBJ1-3	TRBV10-3	CAITSDRSLSGNTIYF
.	TRBJ2-3	TRBV5-1	CASSLDITKGADTQYF
.	TRBJ2-7	TRBV9	CASSTSSERVHEQYF